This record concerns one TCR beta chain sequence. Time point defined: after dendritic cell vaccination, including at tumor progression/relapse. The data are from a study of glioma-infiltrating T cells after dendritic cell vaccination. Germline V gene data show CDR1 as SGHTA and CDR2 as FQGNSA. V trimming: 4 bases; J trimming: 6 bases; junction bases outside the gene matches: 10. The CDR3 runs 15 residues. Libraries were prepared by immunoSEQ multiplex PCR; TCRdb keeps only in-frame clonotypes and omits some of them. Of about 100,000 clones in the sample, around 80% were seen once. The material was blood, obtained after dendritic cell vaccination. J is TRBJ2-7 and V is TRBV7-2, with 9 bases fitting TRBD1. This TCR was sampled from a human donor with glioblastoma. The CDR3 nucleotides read TGTGCCAGCAGCTCATGGACAGGGGAGTACGCCGAGCAGTACTTC. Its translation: CASSSWTGEYAEQYF. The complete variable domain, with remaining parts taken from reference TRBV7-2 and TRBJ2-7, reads GAGVSQSPSNKVTEKGKDVELRCDPISGHTALYWYRQSLGQGLEFLIYFQGNSAPDKSGLPSDRFSAERTGGSVSTLTIQRTQQEDSAVYLCASSSWTGEYAEQYFGPGTRLTVT.